This T cell receptor beta chain originates from a study of blood T cells in healthy people across ages. Alongside a J-beta primer mix, a sample-barcoded 5' primer served in a second PCR lasting about 7 to 11 cycles. Through a template-switch adaptor with 12 random nucleotides, each cDNA molecule received a tag. Every individual sample yielded 2.5 million or more paired-end reads (each containing CDR3). Each CDR3 protein is one row after TCRdb ran MiXCR on the 5' RACE reads. The table has nearly 1 million distinct CDR3 sequences, about 51% seen once; the top ten hold about a fifth. Details on this clonotype: The target antigen is unknown.

V dropped 7 bases and J dropped 5 bases, with 20 bases sitting between them. Per the germline V gene, CDR1 is MNHNY and CDR2 is SVGAGI (reference sequence). This CDR3 is built from 15 residues. Study-wide results and caveats: Long-lived and aged donors differed, with more naive CD4+ cells and higher diversity in the long-lived. PBMCs left unsorted prevented a conclusive naive versus antigen-experienced comparison.

V usage is TRBV6-6 and J usage is TRBJ1-1; tentatively, D is TRBD1 (5 bases). Source material: blood. The TCR sequence derives from a woman aged 60-70 years in good health. CDR3 sequence: CASKRETAVETEAFF. The CDR3 DNA follows: TGTGCCAGCAAGAGAGAGACAGCAGTCGAGACTGAAGCTTTCTTT.